These 8 T cell receptor beta chains share one sample of origin, sequenced in a study of cytomegalovirus exposure and HLA in healthy donors. The PCR had 60 Vbeta and 13 Jbeta primers. Measured with immunoSEQ multiplex PCR; TCRdb has only the in-frame clones, and not every one. Found here are approximately 150,000 clones, 77% of them singletons; the top ten hold 1.6%. The sequenced sample consisted of PBMCs. The receptors come from a young woman in good health and CMV-seronegative.

This clone was detected once. The chain has TRBV5-1 and TRBJ2-7; 8 bases agree with TRBD1. Germline CDR1 reads SGHRS; CDR2 reads YFSETQ. The CDR3 is 15 residues long. V lost 2 bases, J lost 3 bases, and 7 bases stayed unmatched. The CDR3 loop reads CASSFTSGQDYEQYF. The CDR3 coding sequence is TGCGCCAGCAGCTTTACTTCGGGACAGGACTACGAGCAGTACTTC. The full variable domain, in which reference TRBV5-1 and TRBJ2-7 provide the parts outside the CDR3, is KAGVTQTPRYLIKTRGQQVTLSCSPISGHRSVSWYQQTPGQGLQFLFEYFSETQRNKGNFPGRFSGRQFSNSRSEMNVSTLELGDSALYLCASSFTSGQDYEQYFGPGTRLTVT.

The chain joins TRBV14 to TRBJ2-2; D might be TRBD2 (5 bases). Between the trimmed V and J ends, which lost 1 base and 6 bases, there was a span of 9 bases. Germline V gives CDR1 SGHDN, CDR2 FVKESK. The CDR3 has 14 amino acids. The CDR3 bases are TGTGCCAGCAGCCAAGGGACTCTATCCGGGGAGCTGTTTTTT. Its translation: CASSQGTLSGELFF. Complete variable domain (other parts from reference TRBV14 and TRBJ2-2): EAGVTQFPSHSVIEKGQTVTLRCDPISGHDNLYWYRRVMGKEIKFLLHFVKESKQDESGMPNNRFLAERTGGTYSTLKVQPAELEDSGVYFCASSQGTLSGELFFGEGSRLTVL.

Here the CDR3 DNA reads TGTGCCAGTAGTTCCCCGACTAGGGCTCCCTACAATGAGCAGTTCTTC. Residues: CASSSPTRAPYNEQFF. The V gene is TRBV19, the J gene TRBJ2-1; D possibly corresponds to TRBD2 (6 bases). V lost 5 bases, J lost 2 bases, and 16 bases lay in between. The CDR3 has 16 amino acids. The germline gives CDR1 LNHDA, CDR2 SQIVND (reference sequence).

There are a few counts of this clone. The chain employs TRBV19 and TRBJ1-1; 11 bases are shared with TRBD1. The CDR3 is 16 amino acids. With 6 bases clipped from V and 5 bases from J, the junction kept 11 bases outside the gene matches. The V gene's germline CDR1 is LNHDA and CDR2 SQIVND (reference sequence). CDR3 nucleotides: TGTGCCAGTAGCCGGGGGAGGGACAGGGGGATTACTGAAGCTTTCTTT. Its translation is CASSRGRDRGITEAFF.

V gene TRBV28 combines with J gene TRBJ2-7; TRBD2 aligns across 7 bases. The germline gives CDR1 MDHEN, CDR2 SYDVKM. V shed 2 bases and J 3 bases; nucleotides not matched to a gene: 10. The CDR3 loop spans 16 amino acids. DNA of the CDR3: TGTGCCAGCAGTTTAAGTCCAGGGAGGGGCTACTACGAGCAGTACTTC. Protein sequence: CASSLSPGRGYYEQYF.

The chain links TRBV11-3 to TRBJ2-1; TRBD2 might be the D (6 bases). CDR1 SGHNT and CDR2 YENEEA come from the germline V gene. Trimming pared 4 bases from V and 4 bases from J, leaving 14 bases between. The CDR3 extends over 15 amino acids. This CDR3 reads CASSWSGVGYNEQFF. CDR3 nucleotide sequence: TGTGCCAGCAGCTGGTCGGGGGTAGGGTACAATGAGCAGTTCTTC.

The rearrangement joins TRBV13 to TRBJ2-2, with a tentative D call TRBD2 (7 bases). The CDR3 runs to 14 residues. CDR1 and CDR2 from the germline V gene are PRHDT and FYEKMQ (reference sequence). Trimming took off 3 bases at V and 4 bases at J, with 9 bases between the two ends. The CDR3 reads CASSLGGATGELFF. CDR3 coding DNA: TGTGCCAGCAGCTTGGGGGGGGCCACCGGGGAGCTGTTTTTT.

The chain has TRBV27 and TRBJ1-5, with D uncertain. V was cut by 3 bases and J by 2 bases, with 5 bases left in between. Germline V CDR1 and CDR2: MNHEY, SMNVEV (reference sequence). The CDR3 is 13 amino acids. CDR3: CASSFVGNQPQHF. The CDR3 DNA reads TGTGCCAGCAGTTTCGTTGGCAATCAGCCCCAGCATTTT.